This TCR beta chain was captured by sequencing in a study of blood T cell repertoires in COVID-19. Assay used: immunoSEQ multiplex PCR; TCRdb lists only in-frame clones, some missing. The sample yields some 250,000 clones, around 81% seen once. This CDR3 comprises 13 residues. Trimming cost V 0 bases and J 5 bases, with 7 bases left between them. Per the germline V gene, CDR1 is SNHLY and CDR2 is FYNNEI. This clone has more than one count but fewer than ten. The TCR comes from a young man who had recovered from COVID-19. The sample comprised peripheral blood. V gene TRBV2 combines with J gene TRBJ1-1, with unresolved D. For the CDR3, the DNA is TGTGCCAGCAGTGAAGCTGGTAGAACTGAAGCTTTCTTT. Translating it yields CASSEAGRTEAFF. Looking up the rest from reference TRBV2 and TRBJ1-1 gives the full variable domain: EPEVTQTPSHQVTQMGQEVILRCVPISNHLYFYWYRQILGQKVEFLVSFYNNEISEKSEIFDDQFSVERPDGSNFTLKIRSTKLEDSAMYFCASSEAGRTEAFFGQGTRLTVV.